A selection of T cell receptor beta chains follows, all from one sample in a study of blood T cell repertoires in COVID-19. Using immunoSEQ multiplex PCR, the repertoire was profiled, and TCRdb retains in-frame clones only, with some absent. Counted here are around 380,000 clones, roughly 80% occurring once; the ten biggest clones make up about 1.2%. Sequencing was carried out using peripheral blood. Every receptor here comes from a human donor with acute or convalescent COVID-19. The donor label of this sample is uncertain. CDR3s include the opening cysteine and the closing phenylalanine or tryptophan.

V	length	CDR3
TRBV19	17	CASSIGGTEYSNQPQHF
TRBV15	13	CATGAVLNNEQFF
TRBV10-3	15	CAISEWASGKDEQFF
TRBV15	16	CATSRVVTASNQPQHF
TRBV6-6	15	CASSTRGQPAYGYTF
TRBV6-5	15	CASSHRDRGTDTQYF
TRBV27	15	CASSYQGAAYNEQFF
TRBV6-5	15	CASSKRQTVRIGYTF
TRBV11-2	13	CASSLGGGDEQFF
TRBV6-6	14	CASRTGAENYGYTF
TRBV3-1/TRBV3-2	15	CASSQDLRRNSPLHF
TRBV11-3	16	CASSLEWRGRTGELFF
TRBV19	14	CASARDSSNQPQHF
TRBV2	18	CASMTGARGRTNSYEQYF
TRBV18	15	CASSPRTGVSGELFF
TRBV6-1	16	CASSGARVYFTDTQYF
TRBV15	15	CATSRDWGGTDTQYF
TRBV11-2	13	CASSPSQEYGYTF
TRBV4-1	16	CASSQEKGTGSYGYTF
TRBV10-2	15	CASKVNPVGTDTQYF
TRBV6-5	15	CASSSRGQVNTEAFF
TRBV19	15	CASSIASGRLYEQYF
TRBV7-9	16	CASSHTAGSTTDTQYF
TRBV11-3	14	CASSKGQANTEAFF
TRBV28	17	CASSRGGEIYSNQPQHF
TRBV4-2	15	CASSQGAAGNTEAFF
TRBV6-2/TRBV6-3	15	CASSSGQRFLQPQHF
TRBV2	16	CASIRQGAPGAYGYTF
TRBV3-1/TRBV3-2	14	CASSLPTMNTEAFF
TRBV5-1	12	CASSLSDRMQYF
TRBV11-2	15	CASSLFGQGDYEQYF
TRBV3-1/TRBV3-2	15	CASSQLGQGLYGYTF
TRBV15	15	CATSREAGDGQPQHF
TRBV3-1/TRBV3-2	15	CASSPRDSGANVLTF
TRBV3-1/TRBV3-2	16	CASSLGQTYSNQPQHF
TRBV6-1	17	CASSEQGGEDENTEAFF
TRBV25-1	14	CASSELGANYGYTF
TRBV7-6	14	CASSQTSGHYEQYF
TRBV5-1	15	CASSLTANPLDEQFF
TRBV10-3	18	CAISESKFGGATNEKLFF
TRBV7-2	14	CASSLVGGVREQYF
TRBV3-1/TRBV3-2	13	CASSQDYVREQYF
TRBV5-1	17	CASSPKEQGAPGNTIYF
TRBV7-2	18	CASSFLTGGFRGNTEAFF
TRBV5-1	19	CASSAGTGGRFTNTGELFF
TRBV14	12	CASSQFRGEQFF
TRBV6-5	15	CASSPQGRANYGYTF
TRBV3-1/TRBV3-2	14	CASSQAVNTGELFF
TRBV10-3	13	CAISQGLNTEAFF
TRBV7-9	14	CASSLMADTYEQYF
TRBV19	15	CATTGTGSITETQYF
TRBV28	12	CASGTSYPEQYF
TRBV5-1	18	CASSPRRDRGRSGTEAFF
TRBV9	14	CASSANRNHYGYTF
TRBV6-5	14	CASSYSSSRSEAFF
TRBV6-5	16	CASSYVTGRSYNEQFF
TRBV11-2	15	CASSSSSGGAYEQYF
TRBV19	15	CASSVGTASTDTQYF
TRBV7-2	14	CASSLAQGFTEAFF
TRBV19	14	CASNQGGWFAKLFF